Sequencing of this TCR beta chain was carried out in a study of cytomegalovirus exposure and HLA in healthy donors. General study findings and limits: It was reported in a later analysis that an Asian-associated ancestry cluster showed fewer N-insertions than the 666-donor mean. Association of a missense DCLRE1C variant with TCR beta V- and J-gene trimming was reported in a later analysis. It was assumed in the presence/absence analyses that sequencing depth was roughly uniform across donors.

A multiplex PCR was run with 60 Vbeta primers and 13 Jbeta primers. Sequenced by immunoSEQ multiplex PCR; TCRdb stores in-frame clones only, minus some. The table shows some 130,000 clones, with 78% occurring only once. This CDR3 region has 14 residues. CDR1 is SGHDT, CDR2 YYEEEE, per germline. V dropped 2 bases and J dropped 1 base, with 10 bases sitting between them. Regarding this clone: Its matching antigen is unknown.

Sequenced input: PBMCs. The rearrangement links TRBV5-6 to TRBJ2-7; D might be TRBD1 (6 bases). The receptor was isolated from a female donor in good health and CMV-seronegative. The CDR3 loop reads CASSLTGTSYEQYF. The CDR3 nucleotides are TGTGCCAGCAGCTTAACAGGGACATCCTACGAGCAGTACTTC.